The 10 T cell receptor beta chains below were found in one sample sequenced in a study of blood T cell repertoires in COVID-19. Libraries were prepared by immunoSEQ multiplex PCR; TCRdb keeps only in-frame clonotypes and omits some of them. The profile covers some 260,000 clones, with roughly 86% appearing a single time and about 0.74% taken by the ten largest. Sequencing was done on a sample of peripheral blood. The receptors derive from a woman aged 25-40 years with acute or convalescent COVID-19.

A few counts support this clone. The genes are TRBV12-2 and TRBJ2-7; the tabulated D call, TRBD2, remains unverified against the DNA. TRBV12-2 is annotated as a pseudogene. The CDR3 loop spans 21 amino acids. The CDR3: CASRLEPTGTSGMLIFYEQYF. The CDR3 DNA is TGTGCAAGTCGCTTGGAGCCTACCGGGACTAGCGGGATGTTGATATTTTACGAGCAGTACTTC.

The chain links TRBV19 to TRBJ1-2; TRBD1 aligns across 7 bases. V dropped 5 bases and J dropped 3; count of bases not matched to a gene: 6. CDR3 length: 14 amino acids. Germline V gene data show CDR1 as LNHDA and CDR2 as SQIVND (reference sequence). The CDR3 nucleotides read TGTGCCAGTAGTCTGCAGGGGGGTGACTATGGCTACACCTTC. Translated: CASSLQGGDYGYTF.

The chain employs TRBV5-4 and TRBJ1-4; 8 bases match TRBD1. The V and J ends lost 2 bases and 8 bases, in that order; junction bases with no gene match: 5. CDR1 is SGHNT, CDR2 YYREEE, per germline (reference sequence). This CDR3 comprises 14 residues. CDR3 sequence reads: CASSFDRGREKLFF. Here the CDR3 DNA reads TGTGCCAGCAGCTTCGACAGGGGAAGGGAAAAACTGTTTTTT.

The gene calls are TRBV6-2 or TRBV6-3 and TRBJ2-4; D is uncertain. Trimming took off 0 bases at V and 8 bases at J, with 11 bases between the two ends. The germline V gene encodes CDR1 MNHEY and CDR2 SVGEGT. This CDR3 is built from 14 residues. The CDR3 DNA reads as TGTGCCAGCAGTTACTCACGGGTGGTGGACATTCAGTACTTC. Residues: CASSYSRVVDIQYF.

This rearrangement joins TRBV29-1 to TRBJ2-1, with TRBD2 identical over 14 bases. Germline CDR1 is SQVTM and CDR2 is ANQGSEA. The CDR3 totals 18 residues. V dropped 7 bases and J dropped 4; count of bases not matched to a gene: 15. CDR3 sequence (DNA): TGCAGCGGAGTAGGGACTAGCGGGAGAGAGGGGGGATACAATGAGCAGTTCTTC. It codes for CSGVGTSGREGGYNEQFF.

The V gene is TRBV27, the J gene TRBJ1-5, with D possibly being TRBD1 (6 bases). Trimming removed 2 bases from V and 6 bases from J, with 11 bases in between. Germline V gene lookup returns CDR1 MNHEY and CDR2 SMNVEV (reference sequence). The CDR3 sequence is 14 residues long. The CDR3 region has the DNA TGTGCCAGCAGTTTAGGGGACATCGGTCAGCCCCAGCATTTT. This gives the protein CASSLGDIGQPQHF.

The CDR3 bases are TGTGCCTGGGGGACAGGGGTCTACGAGCAGTACTTC. Its translation is CAWGTGVYEQYF. The chain couples TRBV30 to TRBJ2-7; 10 positions agree with TRBD1. The CDR3 spans 12 residues. Germline V gene data show CDR1 as GTSNPN and CDR2 as SVGIG (reference sequence). The J segment lost 3 bases and the V segment lost 5 bases, leaving 1 base of the junction unmatched. Full variable domain (outside the CDR3, taken from reference TRBV30 and TRBJ2-7): SQTIHQWPATLVQPVGSPLSLECTVEGTSNPNLYWYRQAAGRGLQLLFYSVGIGQISSEVPQNLSASRPQDRQFILSSKKLLLSDSGFYLCAWGTGVYEQYFGPGTRLTVT.

This chain connects TRBV24-1 to TRBJ2-7; TRBD1 aligns across 7 bases. Germline trimming cut 7 bases from V and 1 base from J; bases unmatched to any gene: 6. The germline CDR1 and CDR2 sequences are KGHDR and SFDVKD. The CDR3 spans 14 residues. As DNA, the CDR3 is TGTGCCACCAGCCTTTCAGGGGGATCCTACGAGCAGTACTTC. Translating it yields CATSLSGGSYEQYF.

V gene TRBV7-9 combines with J gene TRBJ2-1, with 7 bases identical to TRBD1. V dropped 5 bases and J dropped 4; count of bases not matched to a gene: 5. The CDR3 is 14 residues long. Germline V gene sequence: CDR1 SEHNR, CDR2 FQNEAQ (reference sequence). The CDR3 protein is CASSPDRSYNEQFF. Here the CDR3 DNA reads TGTGCCAGCAGCCCGGACAGGTCATACAATGAGCAGTTCTTC.

This clone was recorded a few times. V gene TRBV19 combines with J gene TRBJ1-1; D gene unclear. The CDR3 covers 14 residues. V lost 3 bases and J 1 base, leaving 9 bases between the germline ends. The germline CDR1 and CDR2 sequences are LNHDA and SQIVND (reference sequence). The chain's CDR3 is CASSILSGNTEAFF. DNA of the CDR3: TGTGCCAGTAGTATCCTGTCGGGGAACACTGAAGCTTTCTTT.